Presented here are 25 T cell receptor beta chains from one specimen sequenced in a study of T cell responses to AZD1222 COVID-19 vaccine. Using immunoSEQ multiplex PCR, the repertoire was profiled, and TCRdb retains in-frame clones only, with some absent. This table holds around 190,000 clones, about 92% found once. The sequencing used peripheral blood, collected on day 0 of AZD1222 vaccination. All receptors derive from an adult in good health.

On this clone: The sample has other DNA sequences that encode this CDR3 too. The rearrangement joins TRBV7-2 to TRBJ2-1, with 7 bases fitting TRBD1. The germline V gene has CDR1 SGHTA and CDR2 FQGNSA. The CDR3 runs 15 residues. Losses at the gene ends were 1 base for V and 1 base for J; bases not matched to a gene: 1. The CDR3 spells CASSLGQGSYNEQFF. The CDR3 bases are TGTGCCAGCAGCTTAGGACAGGGTTCCTACAATGAGCAGTTCTTC.

The rearrangement joins TRBV9 to TRBJ2-3, with TRBD2 identical over 15 bases. Germline V gives CDR1 SGDLS, CDR2 YYNGEE. The length of the CDR3 is 15 residues. The ends lost 4 bases at V and 5 bases at J; junction bases unmatched: 2. The CDR3 sequence: CASSRTSGGVDTQYF. CDR3 nucleotide sequence: TGTGCCAGCAGCAGGACTAGCGGGGGGGTAGATACGCAGTATTTT.

V gene TRBV20-1 combines with J gene TRBJ1-5; no firm D call. This CDR3 has 11 residues. CDR1 and CDR2 from the germline V gene are DFQATT and SNEGSKA (reference sequence). V dropped 2 bases and J dropped 1 base, with 0 bases sitting between them. The CDR3 loop reads CSARSNQPQHF. In nucleotides, the CDR3 is TGCAGTGCTAGAAGCAATCAGCCCCAGCATTTT.

The rearrangement uses TRBV7-3 and TRBJ2-3; 7 bases line up with TRBD1. The length of the CDR3 is 13 residues. Losses at the gene ends were 5 bases for V and 4 bases for J; bases not matched to a gene: 3. Germline CDR1 SGHTA, CDR2 FQGTGA. CDR3 bases: TGTGCCAGCAGCCTGCAGGGGGCAGATACGCAGTATTTT. It specifies CASSLQGADTQYF.

The V and J genes are TRBV24-1 and TRBJ2-7; no clear D. Per germline, CDR1 KGHDR and CDR2 SFDVKD. The CDR3 has 14 amino acids. Trimming took off 3 bases at V and 5 bases at J, with 13 bases between the two ends. The CDR3 bases are TGTGCCACCAGTGATCCGCCGAAGGGAAACGAGCAGTACTTC. This encodes CATSDPPKGNEQYF.

The rearrangement joins TRBV3-1 (or the pseudogene TRBV3-2) to TRBJ2-3, with a tentative D call TRBD2 (5 bases). Between the trimmed V and J ends, which lost 6 bases and 4 bases, there was a span of 14 bases. The CDR3 is made up of 14 amino acids. Germline-derived CDR1 and CDR2 are LGHDT and YNNKEL (reference sequence). CDR3 sequence (DNA): TGTGCCAGCAGGGACTCGGGGAAGGCAGATACGCAGTATTTT. It is translated as CASRDSGKADTQYF.

The chain has TRBV5-4 and TRBJ1-4, with D possibly TRBD1 on 6 matching bases. Germline values: CDR1 SGHNT, CDR2 YYREEE (reference sequence). Trimming took off 1 base at V and 7 bases at J, with 11 bases between the two ends. This CDR3 has 14 residues. The CDR3 DNA is TGTGCCAGCAGCTTGCGGGGGGCGCTTGAAAAACTGTTTTTT. Residues: CASSLRGALEKLFF.

CDR3 loop: CASSYSGGGETQYF. CDR3 nucleotides: TGTGCCAGCAGTTACTCGGGGGGTGGGGAGACCCAGTACTTC. The chain has TRBV6-2 or TRBV6-3 and TRBJ2-5; D is possibly TRBD2 (6 bases). Looked up from germline, CDR1 is MNHEY and CDR2 is SVGEGT. V dropped 0 bases and J dropped 5 bases, with 10 bases sitting between them. There are 14 residues in the CDR3.

This chain uses TRBV18 with TRBJ2-1; 9 nucleotides line up with TRBD1. The CDR3 loop spans 17 amino acids. V lost 3 bases, J lost 2 bases, and 8 bases stayed unmatched. CDR1 is KGHSH and CDR2 is LQKENI in the germline V gene. In nucleotides, the CDR3 is TGTGCCAGCTCACCGCCTGTGGGGACAGGGACCTACAATGAGCAGTTCTTC. Translating gives CASSPPVGTGTYNEQFF.

The chain recombines TRBV3-1 (or the pseudogene TRBV3-2) with TRBJ1-2; 7 nucleotides match TRBD1. Germline trimming cut 4 bases from V and 2 bases from J; bases unmatched to any gene: 7. CDR3 length equals 15 residues. The germline V gene has CDR1 LGHDT and CDR2 YNNKEL (reference sequence). CDR3: CASSLRQGRNYGYTF. The CDR3 DNA sequence: TGTGCCAGCAGCCTCAGACAGGGAAGAAACTATGGCTACACCTTC.

CDR3 protein: CASKEGYNSPLHF. The CDR3, as DNA: TGTGCCAGCAAGGAGGGGTATAATTCACCCCTCCACTTT. The rearrangement uses TRBV2 and TRBJ1-6; TRBD1 is a possible D gene (5 bases). Germline V gene lookup returns CDR1 SNHLY and CDR2 FYNNEI. V was shortened by 7 bases and J by 4 bases, with 8 bases between the two germline ends. The CDR3 extends over 13 amino acids. Based on the CDR3 plus reference TRBV2 and TRBJ1-6, the full variable domain is EPEVTQTPSHQVTQMGQEVILRCVPISNHLYFYWYRQILGQKVEFLVSFYNNEISEKSEIFDDQFSVERPDGSNFTLKIRSTKLEDSAMYFCASKEGYNSPLHFGNGTRLTVT.

The CDR3, as DNA: TGTGCCAGCAGCGTAGGGGGAGGGGACATTCAGTACTTC. The encoded protein is CASSVGGGDIQYF. The chain recombines TRBV9 with TRBJ2-4, with 7 bases fitting TRBD2. The length of the CDR3 is 13 residues. With V trimmed by 0 bases and J by 8 bases, 2 bases remained unmatched. From germline, CDR1 is SGDLS and CDR2 YYNGEE.

V usage is TRBV7-2 and J usage is TRBJ1-3, with D perhaps TRBD1 (5 bases). CDR1 SGHTA and CDR2 FQGNSA come from the germline V gene. V dropped 8 bases and J dropped 0 bases, with 11 bases sitting between them. The CDR3 runs 14 residues. Here the CDR3 reads CASAGGYSGNTIYF. The CDR3 nucleotides are TGTGCCAGCGCTGGGGGTTACTCTGGAAACACCATATATTTT.

The chain has TRBV7-9 and TRBJ1-1, with unresolved D. The CDR3 contains 11 residues. The V and J ends lost 3 bases and 6 bases respectively, with 5 bases between them. Germline V gene data show CDR1 as SEHNR and CDR2 as FQNEAQ (reference sequence). The CDR3 DNA is TGTGCCAGCAGCTTCGGCCCTGAAGCTTTCTTT. Amino acid sequence: CASSFGPEAFF.

This chain uses TRBV28 with TRBJ1-2, with D possibly matching TRBD1 (5 bases). CDR3 size: 15 residues. V was pared by 6 bases and J by 3 bases, with 17 bases between. In germline, CDR1 is MDHEN, CDR2 SYDVKM. This chain's CDR3 is CASSSPWVGDYGYTF. DNA of the CDR3: TGTGCCAGCAGCAGTCCCTGGGTAGGGGACTATGGCTACACCTTC.

The rearrangement joins TRBV7-9 to TRBJ1-6; 7 bases are a match to TRBD1. Germline CDR1 reads SEHNR; CDR2 reads FQNEAQ (reference sequence). V dropped 5 bases and J dropped 7; count of bases not matched to a gene: 8. This CDR3 region has 15 residues. The CDR3 nucleotides are TGTGCCAGCAGCCCCGGGCGACAGGGAAATTCACCCCTCCACTTT. It yields the protein CASSPGRQGNSPLHF.

The chain carries TRBV6-5 and TRBJ1-6; TRBD1 aligns across 8 bases. The CDR3 is 14 residues long. Germline-derived CDR1 and CDR2 are MNHEY and SVGAGI. Trimming at V came to 10 bases and at J to 6 bases, leaving 8 bases not matched to a gene. The CDR3 sequence: CATSGGWGNSPLHF. CDR3 DNA sequence: TGTGCCACCTCAGGGGGCTGGGGTAATTCACCCCTCCACTTT.

This clone was seen a handful of times. The CDR3 loop reads CASSVGYRTNEKLFF. The CDR3 region has the DNA TGTGCCAGCAGCGTAGGTTACAGAACTAATGAAAAACTGTTTTTT. This chain connects TRBV9 to TRBJ1-4, with D uncertain. V was clipped by 0 bases and J by 1 base, with 7 bases between them. This CDR3 region has 15 residues. Per germline, CDR1 SGDLS and CDR2 YYNGEE.

Regarding this clone: The germline gene is not matched at one end of the junction; a read error may be the cause. The chain joins TRBV7-8 to TRBJ2-7; 8 nucleotides agree with TRBD2. The germline gives CDR1 SGHVS, CDR2 FQNEAQ. The CDR3 length is 15 residues. The chain's CDR3 is CASSGDSGVYYEQYF. The CDR3 DNA is TGTGCCAGCAGCGGGGATAGCGGGGTCTACTACGAGCAGTACTTT. Full variable domain (missing parts from reference TRBV7-8 and TRBJ2-7): GAGVSQSPRYKVAKRGQDVALRCDPISGHVSLFWYQQALGQGPEFLTYFQNEAQLDKSGLPSDRFFAERPEGSVSTLKIQRTQQEDSAVYLCASSGDSGVYYEQYFGPGTRLTVT.

For the CDR3, the DNA is TGTGCCAGCAGCTTCGCCACACAGGGTGGAGAGACCCAGTACTTC. Protein product: CASSFATQGGETQYF. The chain recombines TRBV3-1 (or the pseudogene TRBV3-2) with TRBJ2-5; a possible D gene is TRBD1 (6 bases). This CDR3 has 15 amino acids. V lost 5 bases, J lost 4 bases, and 17 bases lay in between. From germline, CDR1 is LGHDT and CDR2 YNNKEL (reference sequence).

The genes are TRBV5-1 and TRBJ1-5, with D tentatively TRBD1 (6 bases). Deletions cut 7 bases from V and 5 bases from J, with 16 bases between. The CDR3 has 14 amino acids. Germline CDR1 SGHRS, CDR2 YFSETQ. CDR3 bases: TGCGCCAGCCCCGAACGGACAGCTCATCAGCCCCAGCATTTT. Translating it yields CASPERTAHQPQHF. The full variable domain, in which reference TRBV5-1 and TRBJ1-5 provide the parts outside the CDR3, is KAGVTQTPRYLIKTRGQQVTLSCSPISGHRSVSWYQQTPGQGLQFLFEYFSETQRNKGNFPGRFSGRQFSNSRSEMNVSTLELGDSALYLCASPERTAHQPQHFGDGTRLSIL.

V and J are TRBV27 and TRBJ1-6, with TRBD1 identical over 8 bases. Germline V gene sequence: CDR1 MNHEY, CDR2 SMNVEV (reference sequence). The CDR3 is made up of 16 amino acids. Trimming cost V 3 bases and J 5 bases; bases outside gene matches: 6. CDR3 amino acids: CASSFLGTGDNSPLHF. CDR3 in DNA: TGTGCCAGCAGTTTCCTTGGGACAGGAGATAATTCACCCCTCCACTTT.

The chain couples TRBV19 to TRBJ1-3, with D hard to call. V lost 8 bases and J 1 base, leaving 15 bases between the germline ends. Looked up from germline, CDR1 is LNHDA and CDR2 is SQIVND (reference sequence). The CDR3 is made up of 15 amino acids. The DNA for the CDR3 is TGTGCCAGTTTGAAGGAGGTAGGATCTGGAAACACCATATATTTT. Residues: CASLKEVGSGNTIYF.

The chain combines TRBV2 with TRBJ1-6, with a tentative D call TRBD1 (5 bases). This CDR3 is built from 15 residues. V was trimmed by 2 bases and J by 8 bases, leaving 13 bases between them. From germline, CDR1 is SNHLY and CDR2 FYNNEI. CDR3 sequence: CASSEKGRRDSPLHF. The CDR3 nucleotides read TGTGCCAGCAGTGAAAAGGGGCGTCGTGATTCACCCCTCCACTTT.

The chain joins TRBV23-1 to TRBJ1-2; 8 nucleotides match TRBD1. TRBV23-1 carries the ORF label, with uncertain function. The CDR3 length is 13 residues. Trimming cost V 5 bases and J 6 bases; bases outside gene matches: 5. Here the CDR3 reads CASSKTGGDGYTF. CDR3 nucleotide sequence: TGCGCCAGCAGTAAAACAGGGGGAGATGGCTACACCTTC.